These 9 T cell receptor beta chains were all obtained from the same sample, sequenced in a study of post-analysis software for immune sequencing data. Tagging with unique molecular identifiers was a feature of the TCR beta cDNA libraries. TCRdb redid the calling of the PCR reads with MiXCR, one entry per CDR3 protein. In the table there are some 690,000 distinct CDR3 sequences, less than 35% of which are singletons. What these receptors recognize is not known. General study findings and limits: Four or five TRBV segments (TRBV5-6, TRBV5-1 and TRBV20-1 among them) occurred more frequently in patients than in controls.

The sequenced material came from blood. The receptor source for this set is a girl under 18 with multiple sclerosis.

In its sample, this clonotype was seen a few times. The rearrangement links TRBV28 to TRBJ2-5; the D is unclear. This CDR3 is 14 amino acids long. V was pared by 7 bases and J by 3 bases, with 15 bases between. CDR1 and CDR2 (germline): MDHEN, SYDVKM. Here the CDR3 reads CASTHTIGEETQYF. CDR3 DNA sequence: TGTGCCAGCACCCATACCATTGGAGAAGAGACCCAGTACTTC. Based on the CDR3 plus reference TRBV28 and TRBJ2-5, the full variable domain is DVKVTQSSRYLVKRTGEKVFLECVQDMDHENMFWYRQDPGLGLRLIYFSYDVKMKEKGDIPEGYSVSREKKERFSLILESASTNQTSMYLCASTHTIGEETQYFGPGTRLLVL.

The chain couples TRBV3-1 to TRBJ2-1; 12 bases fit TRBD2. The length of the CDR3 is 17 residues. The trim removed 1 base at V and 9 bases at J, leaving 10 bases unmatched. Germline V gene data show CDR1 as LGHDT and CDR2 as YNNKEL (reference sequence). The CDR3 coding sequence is TGTGCCAGCAGCCAAGTCCTAGGAGGACTAGCGGGAAGTGAGCAGTTCTTC. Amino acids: CASSQVLGGLAGSEQFF.

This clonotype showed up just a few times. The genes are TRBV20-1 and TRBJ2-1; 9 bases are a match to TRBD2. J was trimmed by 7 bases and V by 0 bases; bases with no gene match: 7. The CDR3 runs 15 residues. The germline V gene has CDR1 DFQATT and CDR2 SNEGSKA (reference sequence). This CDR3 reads CSARDTLAGLNEQFF. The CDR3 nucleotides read TGCAGTGCTAGAGATACCCTAGCGGGACTGAATGAGCAGTTCTTC.

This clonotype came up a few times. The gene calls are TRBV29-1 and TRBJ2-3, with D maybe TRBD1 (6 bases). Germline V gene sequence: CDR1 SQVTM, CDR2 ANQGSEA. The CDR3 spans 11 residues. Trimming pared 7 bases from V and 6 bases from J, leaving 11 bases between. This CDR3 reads CSDKRGDTQYF. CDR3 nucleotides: TGCAGCGATAAAAGGGGGGATACGCAGTATTTT.

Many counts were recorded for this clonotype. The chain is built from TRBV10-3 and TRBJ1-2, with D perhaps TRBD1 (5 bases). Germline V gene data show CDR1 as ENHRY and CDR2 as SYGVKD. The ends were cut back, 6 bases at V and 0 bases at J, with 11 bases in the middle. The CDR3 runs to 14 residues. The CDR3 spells CAISGGDPNYGYTF. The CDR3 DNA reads TGTGCCATCAGCGGGGGAGACCCTAACTATGGCTACACCTTC.

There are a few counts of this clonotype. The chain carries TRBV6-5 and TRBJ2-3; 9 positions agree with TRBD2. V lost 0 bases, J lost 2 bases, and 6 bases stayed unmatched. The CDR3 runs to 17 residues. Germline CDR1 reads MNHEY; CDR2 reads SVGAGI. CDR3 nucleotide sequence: TGTGCCAGCAGTTACTCCGGCGGGGGGGCTTACACAGATACGCAGTATTTT. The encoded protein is CASSYSGGGAYTDTQYF.

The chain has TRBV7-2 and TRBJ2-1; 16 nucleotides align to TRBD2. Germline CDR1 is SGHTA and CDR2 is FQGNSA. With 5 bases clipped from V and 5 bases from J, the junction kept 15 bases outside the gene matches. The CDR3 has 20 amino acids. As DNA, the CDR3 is TGTGCCAGCAGCCCCCGGGGGGGACTAGCGGGAGGGCCGGGCCACAATGAGCAGTTCTTC. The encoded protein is CASSPRGGLAGGPGHNEQFF. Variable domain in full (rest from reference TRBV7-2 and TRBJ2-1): GAGVSQSPSNKVTEKGKDVELRCDPISGHTALYWYRQSLGQGLEFLIYFQGNSAPDKSGLPSDRFSAERTGGSVSTLTIQRTQQEDSAVYLCASSPRGGLAGGPGHNEQFFGPGTRLTVL.

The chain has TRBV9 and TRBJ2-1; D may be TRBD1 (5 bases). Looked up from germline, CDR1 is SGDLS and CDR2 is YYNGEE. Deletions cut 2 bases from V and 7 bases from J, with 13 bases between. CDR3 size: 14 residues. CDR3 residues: CASSVPGRENEQFF. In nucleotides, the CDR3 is TGTGCCAGCAGCGTCCCTGGCAGGGAAAATGAGCAGTTCTTC.

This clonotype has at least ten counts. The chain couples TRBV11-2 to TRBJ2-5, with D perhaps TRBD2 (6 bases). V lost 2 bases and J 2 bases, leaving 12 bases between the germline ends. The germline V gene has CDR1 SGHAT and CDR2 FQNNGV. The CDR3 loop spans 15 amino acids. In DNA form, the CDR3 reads TGTGCCAGCAGCTTAATTCCCGCGGGGCAAGAGACCCAGTACTTC. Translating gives CASSLIPAGQETQYF.